This T cell receptor (beta chain) was sequenced during a study of cytomegalovirus exposure and HLA in healthy donors (TCRdb year 2017). For the wider study: According to a later analysis, one platform produced both the roughly 110 validation repertoires and the 666 repertoires of the first cohort. The study aimed to test whether cataloging public T cell receptors could reveal signatures of past pathogen exposure. Besides the first cohort of under 700 subjects, a separate validation cohort made up of 120 or so different subjects was used. To predict cytomegalovirus infection status, the study combined high-throughput TCR immunosequencing, statistical association of individual TCRs with disease status, and machine learning.

CDR1 and CDR2 are read off the germline V gene as MGHRA and YSYEKL. The trim is 3 bases for V and 0 bases for J, with a gap of 9 bases between the germline ends. The CDR3, from cysteine to phenylalanine, totals 14 residues. Just CDR3 DNA is preserved here, 42 bases in frame from base 1. Donors formed part of the validation cohort, which comprised 120 subjects and was distinct from the first cohort of under 850 subjects. As to this clone: Its target antigen remains unknown. There are no base qualities to consult, and no much larger clone falls within one base.

The method was the immunoSEQ multiplex PCR assay. As for the original processing: A statistical classification framework was built for diagnosing cytomegalovirus status from the catalog of TCR beta chain sequences. This is the immuneACCESS table as TCRdb keeps it, with only in-frame sequences that have V and J called. A part of the clones is gone; compared with another copy, unresolved V genes explain less than half, and the rest is unexplained. V, J and clone size were drawn from that table, and D and trimming were deduced from the DNA. The table for this sample lists over 200,000 clones; roughly 85% of them were counted only once. The ten biggest clones cover 5.5% to 6.5% of the sample. On the study overall, not on this receptor specifically: Subsequent analysis determined that TCRs grouped into clusters in the first cohort also showed a tendency toward co-occurrence across the 120 or so validation repertoires, and 94% of cluster scores exceeded 0. In vitro tests confirmed that a few of the cytomegalovirus-associated TCR beta chains recognize cytomegalovirus antigens. The authors suggested that the approach could potentially be extended to other disease states and immunological phenotypes. While some public TCRs were present in many individuals, most TCR sequences turned up only very rarely across donors. Cytomegalovirus status was reported to be diagnosed by the classifier with high specificity and sensitivity in both the original and validation cohorts. A total of around 150 TCR beta chains were listed by the study as associated with cytomegalovirus. The validation cohort had no HLA typing available for a later analysis, so co-occurrence within that cohort was assessed over all 120 or so repertoires.

This TCR derives from a woman aged 18-29 years in good health and CMV-seronegative. Material: PBMCs. This chain is built from TRBV4-1 and TRBJ2-7, with the D gene too uncertain to name. The CDR3 protein: CASSQSQTSYEQYF. The bases are TGCGCCAGCAGCCAGTCCCAAACCTCCTACGAGCAGTACTTC.